This T cell receptor (beta chain) emerged from a study of T cells in Graves' hyperthyroidism and ophthalmopathy. TCR beta CDR3 regions were amplified from RNA transcripts. A set of HTBI primers served as the primers for a first-round RT-PCR of the TCR CDR3. TCRdb itself ran the multiplex PCR reads through MiXCR, one entry per CDR3 protein. The top ten hold approximately 10% of the sample, which has approximately 740,000 distinct CDR3 sequences, roughly 15% seen once. The CDR3 is made up of 13 amino acids. Germline lookup yields CDR1 SGHTA and CDR2 FQGNSA. V shed 5 bases and J shed 6 bases, with 14 bases lying between them. A patient was excluded if there was uncontrolled infection, other autoimmune disease, pregnancy or lactation.

The sample was blood. The sequence came from a young woman with Graves' hyperthyroidism. The chain carries TRBV7-2 and TRBJ2-7; D not certain. The CDR3 sequence: CASSLDRPSEQYF. CDR3 in DNA: TGTGCCAGCAGCCTAGACCGGCCCTCCGAGCAGTACTTC.